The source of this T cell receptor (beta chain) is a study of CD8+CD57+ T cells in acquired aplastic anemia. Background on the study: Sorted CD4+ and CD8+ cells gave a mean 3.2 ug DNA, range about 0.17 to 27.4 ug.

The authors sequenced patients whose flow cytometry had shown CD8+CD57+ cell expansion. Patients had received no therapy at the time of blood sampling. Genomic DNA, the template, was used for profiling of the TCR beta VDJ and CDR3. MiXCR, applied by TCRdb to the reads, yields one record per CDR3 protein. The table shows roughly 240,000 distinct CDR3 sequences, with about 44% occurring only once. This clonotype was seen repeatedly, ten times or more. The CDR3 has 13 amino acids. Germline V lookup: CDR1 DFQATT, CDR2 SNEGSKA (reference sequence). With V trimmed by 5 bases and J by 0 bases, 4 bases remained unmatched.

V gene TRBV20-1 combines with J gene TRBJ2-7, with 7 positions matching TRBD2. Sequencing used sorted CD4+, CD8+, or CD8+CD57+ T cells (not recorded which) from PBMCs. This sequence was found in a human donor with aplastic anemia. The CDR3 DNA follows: TGCAGTGCTGGGGGGGACTACTCCTACGAGCAGTACTTC. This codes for CSAGGDYSYEQYF.